This TCR beta chain comes out of a study of blood T cell repertoires in COVID-19. In the study overall: From the United States, Italy and Spain came samples of acute and convalescent COVID-19.

The CDR3 loop spans 12 amino acids. The J segment lost 10 bases and the V segment lost 4 bases, leaving 6 bases of the junction unmatched. Germline-derived CDR1 and CDR2 are SGHRS and YFSETQ. As originally analysed: Reference gene primer amplification gave nucleated cell count estimates. TCRdb's copy holds only in-frame clones and misses some; the assay was immunoSEQ multiplex PCR. That table supplies the V and J calls and clone size; D and trimming were determined from the DNA. The sample contains 30,000 or so clones, roughly 85% of which appear only once. This sequence joins TRBV5-1 and TRBJ2-5, with 8 bases aligning to TRBD2. The material sequenced was peripheral blood. The sequence came from a woman older than 75 with active or convalescent COVID-19. The CDR3 sequence: CASSPGLVDQYF. The CDR3 DNA sequence: TGCGCCAGCAGCCCGGGACTAGTGGACCAGTACTTC.